Listed below are T cell receptor beta chains from one sample, sequenced in a study of cytomegalovirus exposure and HLA in healthy donors. Profiled with immunoSEQ multiplex PCR; TCRdb holds only in-frame clones, not every one. The table includes 70,000 to 95,000 clones, roughly 86% detected once. The sequencing sample was made of PBMCs. The receptors here all came from a woman in her late teens or twenties in good health and CMV-seropositive. CDR3s include the opening cysteine and the closing phenylalanine or tryptophan. D genes are given only for firm matches. Clone sizes are given selectively: once, few, many, or a class where the clone is expanded.

v_call: TRBV15; d_call: TRBD1; clone_size: NA; j_call: TRBJ1-5; cdr3_length: 17; cdr3_nt: TGTGCCACCAGCACCGGGACAGGCGGGCGGATTTATCAGCCCCAGCATTTT; cdr3_aa: CATSTGTGGRIYQPQHF
v_call: TRBV2; d_call: NA; clone_size: NA; j_call: TRBJ2-7; cdr3_length: 13; cdr3_nt: TGTGCCAGCAGTGAATGGACAGTAAACGAGCAGTACTTC; cdr3_aa: CASSEWTVNEQYF
v_call: TRBV2; d_call: TRBD1; clone_size: NA; j_call: TRBJ1-1; cdr3_length: 13; cdr3_nt: TGTGCCAGCAATGACAGGGGGAACACTGAAGCTTTCTTT; cdr3_aa: CASNDRGNTEAFF
v_call: TRBV25-1; d_call: TRBD1; clone_size: NA; j_call: TRBJ2-1; cdr3_length: 16; cdr3_nt: TGTGCCAGCAGTGAGTCGACAGGGGGGGTCTCCAATGAGCAGTTCTTC; cdr3_aa: CASSESTGGVSNEQFF
v_call: TRBV25-1; d_call: TRBD2; clone_size: NA; j_call: TRBJ2-7; cdr3_length: 15; cdr3_nt: TGTGCCAGCAGTGAATCTAGCGGGAGCTCCTACGAGCAGTACTTC; cdr3_aa: CASSESSGSSYEQYF
v_call: TRBV6-5; d_call: NA; clone_size: few; j_call: TRBJ2-7; cdr3_length: 15; cdr3_nt: TGTGCCAGCAGTTACAAAGACAGCTACGTTTACGAGCAGTACTTC; cdr3_aa: CASSYKDSYVYEQYF
v_call: TRBV19; d_call: NA; clone_size: few; j_call: TRBJ1-1; cdr3_length: 14; cdr3_nt: TGTGCCAGTACCACTCGCCAAGCGAACACTGAAGCTTTCTTT; cdr3_aa: CASTTRQANTEAFF
v_call: TRBV28; d_call: NA; clone_size: once; j_call: TRBJ2-5; cdr3_length: 17; cdr3_nt: TGTGCCAGCAGTTTGACTCCCCTGGGGGCAGGCCAAGAGACCCAGTACTTC; cdr3_aa: CASSLTPLGAGQETQYF
v_call: TRBV5-1; d_call: NA; clone_size: once; j_call: TRBJ1-2; cdr3_length: 14; cdr3_nt: TGCGCCAGCAGCTTAGACACCCTTAACTATGGCTACACCTTC; cdr3_aa: CASSLDTLNYGYTF
v_call: TRBV28; d_call: TRBD1; clone_size: once; j_call: TRBJ1-4; cdr3_length: 13; cdr3_nt: TGTGCCAGCGAGGACAGGGGGAATGAAAAACTGTTTTTT; cdr3_aa: CASEDRGNEKLFF
v_call: TRBV5-1; d_call: NA; clone_size: once; j_call: TRBJ1-5; cdr3_length: 17; cdr3_nt: TGCGCCAGCAGCTTGGGGGGGGGAGCGCCTAGCAATCAGCCCCAGCATTTT; cdr3_aa: CASSLGGGAPSNQPQHF
v_call: TRBV7-2; d_call: TRBD2; clone_size: NA; j_call: TRBJ2-5; cdr3_length: 16; cdr3_nt: TGTGCCAGCAGCGCGGGTTATAGCGGGGGACAAGAGACCCAGTACTTC; cdr3_aa: CASSAGYSGGQETQYF
v_call: TRBV4-1; d_call: NA; clone_size: NA; j_call: TRBJ1-4; cdr3_length: 13; cdr3_nt: TGCGCCAGCAGCCAAGGGTCGGATGAAAAACTGTTTTTT; cdr3_aa: CASSQGSDEKLFF
v_call: TRBV6-5; d_call: NA; clone_size: NA; j_call: TRBJ1-1; cdr3_length: 13; cdr3_nt: TGTGCCAGCAAAGGGGGTATGTTGACTGAAGCTTTCTTT; cdr3_aa: CASKGGMLTEAFF
v_call: TRBV4-2; d_call: TRBD2; clone_size: NA; j_call: TRBJ2-5; cdr3_length: 14; cdr3_nt: TGTGCCAGCAGCCAAGGGACTAGCATAGAGACCCAGTACTTC; cdr3_aa: CASSQGTSIETQYF
v_call: TRBV9; d_call: NA; clone_size: once; j_call: TRBJ2-1; cdr3_length: 14; cdr3_nt: TGTGCCAGCAGCCCCCGGGGCTCCTACAATGAGCAGTTCTTC; cdr3_aa: CASSPRGSYNEQFF
v_call: TRBV15; d_call: NA; clone_size: NA; j_call: TRBJ2-5; cdr3_length: 13; cdr3_nt: TGTGCCACCAGCAGAGCAGGGTTTGAGACCCAGTACTTC; cdr3_aa: CATSRAGFETQYF
v_call: TRBV28; d_call: NA; clone_size: NA; j_call: TRBJ1-2; cdr3_length: 15; cdr3_nt: TGTGCCAGCAGTTTCCGGGACACAAGTAACTATGGCTACACCTTC; cdr3_aa: CASSFRDTSNYGYTF
v_call: TRBV9; d_call: NA; clone_size: NA; j_call: TRBJ2-7; cdr3_length: 13; cdr3_nt: TGTGCCAGCAGTTCCGGGGGTTGGTACGAGCAGTACTTC; cdr3_aa: CASSSGGWYEQYF
v_call: TRBV7-7; d_call: NA; clone_size: NA; j_call: TRBJ1-2; cdr3_length: 16; cdr3_nt: TGTGCTAGCAGCCTTCGCCGTGGTGGATGGGCGTATGGCTACACCTTC; cdr3_aa: CASSLRRGGWAYGYTF
v_call: TRBV5-4; d_call: NA; clone_size: NA; j_call: TRBJ2-3; cdr3_length: 15; cdr3_nt: TGTGCCAGCAGCTTGCATCAGACTAGCACAGATACGCAGTATTTT; cdr3_aa: CASSLHQTSTDTQYF
v_call: TRBV5-1; d_call: NA; clone_size: NA; j_call: TRBJ2-7; cdr3_length: 14; cdr3_nt: TGCGCCAGCACCTTAATACAGGGTTCCTACGAGCAGTACTTC; cdr3_aa: CASTLIQGSYEQYF
v_call: TRBV9; d_call: NA; clone_size: NA; j_call: TRBJ2-3; cdr3_length: 15; cdr3_nt: TGTGCCAGCAGCCCCACTCAGGGGCTCGGGCATACGCAGTATTTT; cdr3_aa: CASSPTQGLGHTQYF
v_call: TRBV7-9; d_call: TRBD2; clone_size: NA; j_call: TRBJ2-1; cdr3_length: 17; cdr3_nt: TGTGCCAGCAGCCCACCAGTCCCTACGGGAGGCTACAATGAGCAGTTCTTC; cdr3_aa: CASSPPVPTGGYNEQFF
v_call: TRBV7-6; d_call: NA; clone_size: NA; j_call: TRBJ1-4; cdr3_length: 15; cdr3_nt: TGTGCCAGCAGCTCAAAGAGGGTGACTAATGAAAAACTGTTTTTT; cdr3_aa: CASSSKRVTNEKLFF
v_call: TRBV9; d_call: NA; clone_size: NA; j_call: TRBJ1-1; cdr3_length: 13; cdr3_nt: TGTGCCAGCAGCGTAGAGGGGTACACTGAAGCTTTCTTT; cdr3_aa: CASSVEGYTEAFF
v_call: TRBV5-4; d_call: TRBD1; clone_size: NA; j_call: TRBJ1-6; cdr3_length: 14; cdr3_nt: TGTGCCAGCAGCTGGGGACAGGGAGATTCACCCCTCCACTTT; cdr3_aa: CASSWGQGDSPLHF
v_call: TRBV9; d_call: TRBD2; clone_size: NA; j_call: TRBJ2-5; cdr3_length: 15; cdr3_nt: TGTGCCAGCAGCGGAGGGACTAGGCTCGGAGAGACCCAGTACTTC; cdr3_aa: CASSGGTRLGETQYF
v_call: TRBV6-1; d_call: TRBD2; clone_size: once; j_call: TRBJ2-1; cdr3_length: 14; cdr3_nt: TGTGCCAGCAACGGACTAGTGGGCACCAATGAGCAGTTCTTC; cdr3_aa: CASNGLVGTNEQFF
v_call: TRBV4-1; d_call: NA; clone_size: NA; j_call: TRBJ1-2; cdr3_length: 15; cdr3_nt: TGCGCCAGCAGCCTCCCGTGGCGGGGATGCTATGGCTACACCTTC; cdr3_aa: CASSLPWRGCYGYTF